The 17 T cell receptor beta chains below come from one sample, sequenced in a study of shared clonotypes between healthy human individuals (TCRdb year 2020). Libraries came from the immunoSEQ multiplex PCR assay. TCRdb retrieved this table from immuneACCESS and kept in-frame rearrangements only. Not all clones are present; in checked studies, unresolved V genes account for under half, and no reason is known for the remainder. Here the sample has around 1.5 million clones; around 98% occur a single time. The ten largest clones add up to about 0.4% of the sample. Sequenced sample: naive CD4+ T cells sorted from blood. This sample's cell subset or site label indicates: CD45RA+ positively selected. The receptors were gathered from a man aged 25-45 years in good health.

J is TRBJ1-2 and V is TRBV6-5, with a possible D match to TRBD1 (5 bases). V was pared by 7 bases and J by 1 base, with 10 bases between. Germline loops: CDR1 MNHEY, CDR2 SVGAGI. The CDR3 runs to 13 residues. In nucleotides, the CDR3 is TGTGCCAGCATCCGGAGGGGTAACTATGGCTACACCTTC. This gives the protein CASIRRGNYGYTF.

This chain joins TRBV4-3 and TRBJ2-2; 7 bases map to TRBD1. This CDR3 comprises 15 residues. Germline V CDR1 and CDR2: LGHNA, YSLEER. V was pared by 1 base and J by 1 base, with 0 bases of the junction left unmatched. CDR3 coding DNA: TGCGCCAGCAGCCAAGGGGACAGGAACACCGGGGAGCTGTTTTTT. It codes for CASSQGDRNTGELFF.

The rearrangement joins TRBV10-2 to TRBJ2-3; D is perhaps TRBD1 or TRBD2 (5 bases each). The V end lost 4 bases, the J end lost 1 base, and 12 bases lay between the germline ends. The CDR3 length is 15 residues. Germline V gene lookup returns CDR1 WSHSY and CDR2 SAAADI. CDR3 sequence reads: CASSGSVGGTDTQYF. CDR3 bases: TGCGCCAGCAGTGGGAGTGTGGGGGGCACAGATACGCAGTATTTT.

The chain couples TRBV7-2 to TRBJ2-3; TRBD2 matches at 7 bases. With 11 bases clipped from V and 4 bases from J, the junction kept 12 bases outside the gene matches. The V gene's germline CDR1 is SGHTA and CDR2 FQGNSA. The length of the CDR3 is 14 residues. CDR3 in amino acids: CASKRSGNSDTQYF. In DNA, the CDR3 is TGTGCCTCCAAACGCAGCGGGAACTCAGATACGCAGTATTTT.

The rearrangement uses TRBV11-2 and TRBJ2-5, with TRBD2 matching 12 bases. Germline V CDR1 and CDR2: SGHAT, FQNNGV. The CDR3 consists of 16 residues. Trimming removed 5 bases from V and 5 bases from J; junction bases left unmatched: 9. The CDR3 DNA sequence: TGTGCCAGCAGCCCACGACTAGCGGGAGTAGATGAGACCCAGTACTTC. This encodes CASSPRLAGVDETQYF.

The chain couples TRBV5-4 to TRBJ2-7; possible D gene TRBD2, 8 bases. Germline values: CDR1 SGHNT, CDR2 YYREEE (reference sequence). Between the trimmed V and J ends, which lost 2 bases and 2 bases, there was a span of 17 bases. The CDR3 extends over 16 amino acids. For the CDR3, the DNA is TGTGCCAGCAGCTTAAAAGATAGCGGGACAGCCTACGAGCAGTACTTC. Translating it yields CASSLKDSGTAYEQYF.

The chain links TRBV7-8 to TRBJ2-3; D gene ambiguous. The V and J ends lost 1 base and 0 bases respectively, with 2 bases between them. The germline V gene has CDR1 SGHVS and CDR2 FQNEAQ. This CDR3 comprises 13 residues. CDR3: CASSLVSTDTQYF. The CDR3 nucleotides are TGTGCCAGCAGCTTAGTAAGCACAGATACGCAGTATTTT.

V is TRBV5-1 and J is TRBJ2-5; 11 positions agree with TRBD2. This CDR3 spans 17 amino acids. V lost 7 bases and J lost 0; bases outside the gene matches: 11. Per the germline V gene, CDR1 is SGHRS and CDR2 is YFSETQ. The CDR3 loop is CASGQGSGRADQETQYF. DNA for the CDR3: TGCGCCAGCGGGCAAGGTAGCGGGAGGGCAGACCAAGAGACCCAGTACTTC.

For the CDR3, the DNA is TGTGCCAGCAGCTCGACGTTCTCCTACGAGCAGTACTTC. Translating it yields CASSSTFSYEQYF. This chain uses TRBV11-2 with TRBJ2-7; D remains unclear. The V end lost 4 bases, the J end lost 0 bases, and 7 bases lay between the germline ends. The CDR3 contains 13 residues. Per germline, CDR1 SGHAT and CDR2 FQNNGV.

DNA of the CDR3: TGTGCCAGCAGCCAGGGGGATATACTAGCGGGAGGGGAGTCCTACAATGAGCAGTTCTTC. As protein: CASSQGDILAGGESYNEQFF. The V gene is TRBV13, the J gene TRBJ2-1, with 13 nucleotides matching TRBD2. Germline V gene data show CDR1 as PRHDT and CDR2 as FYEKMQ (reference sequence). The trim removed 5 bases at V and 1 base at J, leaving 14 bases unmatched. The CDR3 contains 20 residues.

The chain combines TRBV4-3 with TRBJ2-3, with TRBD2 matching 9 bases. Germline trimming cut 3 bases from V and 1 base from J; bases unmatched to any gene: 5. The CDR3 loop spans 16 amino acids. Germline V CDR1 and CDR2: LGHNA, YSLEER. The CDR3 protein is CASSHRQREGTDTQYF. CDR3 DNA sequence: TGCGCCAGCAGCCATCGTCAGCGGGAGGGCACAGATACGCAGTATTTT.

The rearrangement uses TRBV5-5 and TRBJ1-5; D remains unclear. Germline CDR1 and CDR2: SGHKS and YYEKEE (reference sequence). Trimming stripped 2 bases from V and 3 bases from J, with 9 bases between. The CDR3 has 14 residues. Written as DNA, the CDR3 is TGTGCCAGCAGCTTCGGAGGAAACAATCAGCCCCAGCATTTT. Its protein product is CASSFGGNNQPQHF.

This sequence joins TRBV7-9 and TRBJ2-3; 9 bases are shared with TRBD1. Trimming removed 10 bases from V and 6 bases from J; junction bases left unmatched: 11. Germline lookup yields CDR1 SEHNR and CDR2 FQNEAQ (reference sequence). The CDR3 spans 14 residues. CDR3 nucleotide sequence: TGTGCCACCACGTTGGGACAGGGCCACGATACGCAGTATTTT. Its translation: CATTLGQGHDTQYF.

The chain joins TRBV27 to TRBJ2-5; the D is unclear. This CDR3 region has 10 residues. Germline-derived CDR1 and CDR2 are MNHEY and SMNVEV (reference sequence). V gave up 7 bases and J gave up 3 bases, with 3 bases separating them. This CDR3 is CASTKETQYF. The CDR3, as DNA: TGTGCCAGCACCAAAGAGACCCAGTACTTC.

The chain links TRBV5-5 to TRBJ1-2; 9 bases map to TRBD1. CDR1 and CDR2 (germline): SGHKS, YYEKEE (reference sequence). The CDR3 loop spans 17 amino acids. Trimming removed 3 bases from V and 4 bases from J; junction bases left unmatched: 13. In nucleotides, the CDR3 is TGTGCCAGCAGCTCGGATCCGTCGCCGGACAGGGGCTATGGCTACACCTTC. Residues: CASSSDPSPDRGYGYTF.

The chain recombines TRBV28 with TRBJ1-1, with a weak D call TRBD1 (5 bases). This CDR3 has 13 amino acids. CDR1 and CDR2 (germline): MDHEN, SYDVKM. Deletions cut 4 bases from V and 4 bases from J, with 10 bases between. Written as DNA, the CDR3 is TGTGCCAGCAGTTATAGGGGTGCCACTGAAGCTTTCTTT. Residues: CASSYRGATEAFF. The whole variable domain, remainder taken from reference TRBV28 and TRBJ1-1, is DVKVTQSSRYLVKRTGEKVFLECVQDMDHENMFWYRQDPGLGLRLIYFSYDVKMKEKGDIPEGYSVSREKKERFSLILESASTNQTSMYLCASSYRGATEAFFGQGTRLTVV.

The V gene is TRBV7-2, the J gene TRBJ2-6; maybe TRBD2 (7 bases). The germline gives CDR1 SGHTA, CDR2 FQGNSA. The CDR3 loop spans 16 amino acids. Trimming removed 5 bases at V and 3 bases at J, with 14 bases between. The CDR3 protein is CASSRRGARGANVLTF. The CDR3 bases are TGTGCCAGCAGCCGACGGGGGGCGCGTGGGGCCAACGTCCTGACTTTC.